This T cell receptor beta chain was recorded in a study of beta chain features in type 1 diabetes. Overall study findings and caveats: Significant though moderate, a shortening of TCRB CDR3s appeared in all four CD4+ subsets of Type 1 diabetes patients.

As concerns this clone: The target antigen is unknown.

V shed 4 bases and J shed 7 bases, with 17 bases lying between them. CDR1 is SNHLY and CDR2 is FYNNEI in the germline V gene. This CDR3 region has 15 residues. Expressed TCRB transcripts were sequenced because the isolated RNA had all been reverse transcribed beforehand. Here immunoSEQ multiplex PCR was the method, and the copy in TCRdb shows in-frame clones only, minus some. The data show a few hundred thousand clones, 14% seen once. The receptor's source is a man aged 30-40 years with type 1 diabetes. The specimen sequenced was naive CD4+ T cells from blood. The J gene is TRBJ1-3, the V gene TRBV2; the D is unclear. The CDR3 sequence is CASSGWSQIANTIYF. CDR3 DNA sequence: TGTGCCAGCAGTGGATGGAGTCAGATCGCGAACACCATATATTTT.